What follows are 12 T cell receptor beta chains derived from one specimen sequenced in a study of blood T cell repertoires in COVID-19. TCRdb's table, derived via immunoSEQ multiplex PCR, lists solely in-frame clones and lacks some. The table includes under 200,000 clones, approximately 87% detected once. Sequenced material: peripheral blood. Receptor source: a man in his forties or fifties with active or convalescent COVID-19.

This clone was seen only once. The rearrangement uses TRBV29-1 and TRBJ1-3; no clear D. Germline assignment: CDR1 SQVTM and CDR2 ANQGSEA. This CDR3 comprises 13 residues. V lost 4 bases and J 4 bases, leaving 11 bases between the germline ends. For the CDR3, the DNA is TGCAGCGTTGGTTTGGGCTCCGGAAACACCATATATTTT. It is translated as CSVGLGSGNTIYF.

V gene TRBV18 combines with J gene TRBJ2-5; D may be TRBD2 (6 bases). Germline V lookup: CDR1 KGHSH, CDR2 LQKENI. Deletions cut 0 bases from V and 2 bases from J, with 19 bases between. The CDR3 is 18 amino acids. The CDR3 coding sequence is TGTGCCAGCTCACCACCCTCCCGGGTTACTAGCCCGCAAGAGACCCAGTACTTC. Its translation is CASSPPSRVTSPQETQYF.

The V and J genes are TRBV6-5 and TRBJ2-7; the D gene is possibly TRBD2 (6 bases). The CDR3 sequence is 14 residues long. CDR1 is MNHEY, CDR2 SVGAGI, per germline. V shed 6 bases and J shed 3 bases, with 15 bases lying between them. The CDR3 reads CASSTGTGDYEQYF. Written as DNA, the CDR3 is TGTGCCAGCAGCACCGGGACGGGAGACTACGAGCAGTACTTC.

This rearrangement joins TRBV6-1 to TRBJ2-2; maybe TRBD2 (7 bases). This CDR3 has 16 residues. Looked up from germline, CDR1 is MNHNS and CDR2 is SASEGT. Trimming removed 4 bases from V and 4 bases from J, with 16 bases in between. The CDR3, as DNA: TGTGCCAGCAGTGTCGGGCGGGGGCCTCTCACCGGGGAGCTGTTTTTT. Its translation is CASSVGRGPLTGELFF.

This sequence joins TRBV7-2 and TRBJ2-2, with 7 bases identical to TRBD2. The CDR3 consists of 14 residues. With 1 base clipped from V and 6 bases from J, the junction kept 2 bases outside the gene matches. Per germline, CDR1 SGHTA and CDR2 FQGNSA. Here the CDR3 reads CASSLDGGAGELFF. CDR3 nucleotides: TGTGCCAGCAGCTTAGATGGGGGGGCCGGGGAGCTGTTTTTT.

This clone was counted only a few times. In nucleotides, the CDR3 is TGTGCCAGCAGAGACAGGGGGGAGTATGGCTACACCTTC. It encodes CASRDRGEYGYTF. The chain joins TRBV2 to TRBJ1-2, with TRBD1 identical over 9 bases. The CDR3 sequence is 13 residues long. V dropped 6 bases and J dropped 5; count of bases not matched to a gene: 4. Germline V lookup: CDR1 SNHLY, CDR2 FYNNEI. The full variable domain, rest sourced from reference TRBV2 and TRBJ1-2, is EPEVTQTPSHQVTQMGQEVILRCVPISNHLYFYWYRQILGQKVEFLVSFYNNEISEKSEIFDDQFSVERPDGSNFTLKIRSTKLEDSAMYFCASRDRGEYGYTFGSGTRLTVV.

There are a few counts of this clone. The rearrangement uses TRBV29-1 and TRBJ2-5, with no clear D. The germline V gene encodes CDR1 SQVTM and CDR2 ANQGSEA. The CDR3 loop spans 13 amino acids. The V gene lost 3 bases and the J gene lost 1 base, with 9 bases spanning the gap. The CDR3 DNA is TGCAGCGTTGATCGCAGATCCCAAGAGACCCAGTACTTC. Its translation: CSVDRRSQETQYF.

This clone was observed once. The chain combines TRBV6-7 with TRBJ1-2; a weak D match, TRBD1 (6 bases). TRBV6-7 is sorted into the ORF group, with uncertain function. The CDR3 is made up of 16 amino acids. V gave up 10 bases and J gave up 6 bases, with 27 bases separating them. The CDR3, as DNA: TGTGCCACCACGCCACCCTCAGGACAGAGTTTTGATGGCTACACCTTC. This translates into CATTPPSGQSFDGYTF.

The chain joins TRBV6-2 or TRBV6-3 to TRBJ2-1; 7 bases line up with TRBD2. The trim removed 2 bases at V and 0 bases at J, leaving 7 bases unmatched. The CDR3 is 17 residues long. Germline CDR1 reads MNHEY; CDR2 reads SVGEGT. CDR3 nucleotides: TGTGCCAGCAGTTACGGCTCCCGGGGGGTCTCCTACAATGAGCAGTTCTTC. Its translation is CASSYGSRGVSYNEQFF.

The chain is built from TRBV11-2 and TRBJ2-3; TRBD2 matches 7 bases. Germline V lookup: CDR1 SGHAT, CDR2 FQNNGV. This CDR3 is 16 amino acids long. The V segment lost 1 base and the J segment 0 bases; nucleotides outside the gene matches: 4. CDR3 DNA sequence: TGTGCCAGCAGCTTAGCTGGGGGACTAAGCACAGATACGCAGTATTTT. As protein: CASSLAGGLSTDTQYF.

The rearrangement uses TRBV4-1 and TRBJ2-3; TRBD2 matches 8 bases. V gave up 4 bases and J gave up 1 base; unmatched junction bases: 7. CDR1 and CDR2 from the germline V gene are MGHRA and YSYEKL. This CDR3 comprises 16 residues. CDR3: CASSRGGSGGTDTQYF. CDR3 nucleotide sequence: TGCGCCAGCAGCCGGGGAGGTAGCGGGGGCACAGATACGCAGTATTTT.

The chain employs TRBV19 and TRBJ2-6, with D perhaps matching TRBD2 (5 bases). Per the germline V gene, CDR1 is LNHDA and CDR2 is SQIVND (reference sequence). The CDR3 runs 18 residues. The V and J ends lost 6 bases and 3 bases respectively, with 21 bases between them. The CDR3 region has the DNA TGTGCCAGTAGCCCAGCCGTTGGACTGGCCTATGGGGCCAACGTCCTGACTTTC. Its protein product is CASSPAVGLAYGANVLTF.